Following are 11 T cell receptor beta chains from one sample sequenced in a study of cytomegalovirus exposure and HLA in healthy donors. The PCR had 60 Vbeta and 13 Jbeta primers. This table comes from immunoSEQ multiplex PCR, and its TCRdb copy is limited to in-frame clones, with some not included. The profile covers around 180,000 clones, with less than 85% appearing a single time and 1% taken by the ten largest. The sample taken for sequencing was PBMCs. These receptor sequences come from a boy aged 2 to 10 in good health and CMV-seronegative.

The chain couples TRBV10-2 to TRBJ1-1; 9 bases fit TRBD1. CDR1 is WSHSY and CDR2 is SAAADI in the germline V gene. V was clipped by 4 bases and J by 6 bases; unmatched bases: 6. The CDR3 loop spans 14 amino acids. CDR3 nucleotide sequence: TGCGCCAGCAGTGGACGGGACAGGGTACCTGAAGCTTTCTTT. Translation gives CASSGRDRVPEAFF.

The gene calls are TRBV28 and TRBJ1-2; the D is unclear. The length of the CDR3 is 13 residues. The germline CDR1 and CDR2 sequences are MDHEN and SYDVKM. Trimming pared 6 bases from V and 8 bases from J, leaving 16 bases between. The CDR3 sequence is CASRTLRGVGYTF. In DNA, the CDR3 is TGTGCCAGCAGAACCCTCCGGGGTGTCGGCTACACCTTC.

The V and J genes are TRBV7-3 and TRBJ1-2; perhaps TRBD1 as D (6 bases). The CDR3 length is 13 residues. The V and J ends lost 1 base and 8 bases respectively, with 11 bases between them. From germline, CDR1 is SGHTA and CDR2 FQGTGA. Here the CDR3 reads CASSLNREGGYTF. The CDR3 bases are TGTGCCAGCAGCTTAAACAGGGAAGGAGGCTACACCTTC.

DNA of the CDR3: TGTGCCAGCAGAACAGGGGGTCCCCTTAGCAATCAGCCCCAGCATTTT. Protein product: CASRTGGPLSNQPQHF. The chain recombines TRBV2 with TRBJ1-5; TRBD1 matches 8 bases. Unmatched junction bases numbered 7, after V lost 6 bases and J lost 0 bases. Germline values: CDR1 SNHLY, CDR2 FYNNEI. This CDR3 is built from 16 residues.

V usage is TRBV7-9 and J usage is TRBJ2-3, with 13 bases identical to TRBD2. CDR1 and CDR2 from the germline V gene are SEHNR and FQNEAQ (reference sequence). This CDR3 has 16 amino acids. With V trimmed by 5 bases and J by 6 bases, 8 bases remained unmatched. DNA for the CDR3: TGTGCCAGCAGCCCACTAGCGGGAGGGGAGATGGATACGCAGTATTTT. Its protein is CASSPLAGGEMDTQYF.

The V call is TRBV28, the J call TRBJ2-7, with D possibly TRBD2 on 5 matching bases. The CDR3 totals 13 residues. V lost 8 bases and J 7 bases, leaving 18 bases between the germline ends. Looked up from germline, CDR1 is MDHEN and CDR2 is SYDVKM. CDR3 sequence (DNA): TGTGCCAGCCTGGGTCTACCGTCGGGGGAGCAGTACGTC. Protein product: CASLGLPSGEQYV.

This chain joins TRBV11-2 and TRBJ1-1; the D gene is possibly TRBD1 (5 bases). With 8 bases removed from V and 13 bases from J, the gap between germline ends came to 20 bases. CDR1 is SGHAT, CDR2 FQNNGV, per germline. This CDR3 is built from 12 residues. CDR3 nucleotides: TGTGCCAGCTCCCGCATAGGAGACGGGGGTTTCTTT. Encoded protein: CASSRIGDGGFF.

V gene TRBV7-6 combines with J gene TRBJ2-3; 8 bases agree with TRBD1. Trimming removed 2 bases from V and 2 bases from J; junction bases left unmatched: 3. The CDR3 spans 15 residues. Germline V gene data show CDR1 as SGHVS and CDR2 as FNYEAQ. The CDR3 protein is CASSLQGATTDTQYF. The CDR3 DNA reads TGTGCCAGCAGCTTACAGGGGGCGACCACAGATACGCAGTATTTT.

The chain couples TRBV5-1 to TRBJ2-2; possible D gene TRBD2, 6 bases. There are 17 residues in the CDR3. The germline V and J ends were trimmed by 0 bases and 4 bases, with 16 bases remaining between them. Germline loops: CDR1 SGHRS, CDR2 YFSETQ. CDR3 DNA sequence: TGCGCCAGCAGCTTGGTTCAATTCAGGGAGGCCACCGGGGAGCTGTTTTTT. Translation: CASSLVQFREATGELFF.

This clone was seen only once. This rearrangement joins TRBV10-2 to TRBJ2-7; 10 positions agree with TRBD2. After removal of 6 bases from V and 3 bases from J, the junction contained 8 bases not matched to a gene. The CDR3 is 15 amino acids. Looked up from germline, CDR1 is WSHSY and CDR2 is SAAADI. CDR3 in DNA: TGCGCCAGCAGGACTAGCGGGCGCTTGGGCTACGAGCAGTACTTC. Protein sequence: CASRTSGRLGYEQYF.

This chain connects TRBV29-1 to TRBJ2-2; tentatively, D is TRBD1 (6 bases). The CDR3 runs to 16 residues. V lost 0 bases to trimming and J lost 1 base, with 12 bases between them. Germline V CDR1 and CDR2: SQVTM, ANQGSEA. The CDR3 loop reads CSVEDFDRRNTGELFF. CDR3 nucleotide sequence: TGCAGCGTTGAAGATTTTGACAGGCGGAACACCGGGGAGCTGTTTTTT.